This TCR beta chain was sequenced in a study of untreated major depressive disorder. Data came from immunoSEQ multiplex PCR; TCRdb stores just in-frame clones and leaves some out. Seen here are about 25,000 clones, roughly nine tenths observed once, and the top ten hold 0.7% to 0.85%. Blood, around 30 ml, was drawn into EDTA tubes. Magnetic negative selection enriched CD4+ T cells from thawed PBMCs. Sequenced: CD4+ T cells from PBMCs. The origin of this receptor is a woman aged 25 to 39 with major depressive disorder.

The CDR3 protein is CASEQGINSPLHF. CDR3 sequence (DNA): TGTGCCAGCGAACAGGGAATCAATTCACCCCTCCACTTT. This rearrangement joins TRBV2 to TRBJ1-6; D perhaps matches TRBD1 (6 bases). The germline CDR1 and CDR2 sequences are SNHLY and FYNNEI. V was cut by 8 bases and J by 7 bases, with 12 bases left in between. This CDR3 comprises 13 residues.